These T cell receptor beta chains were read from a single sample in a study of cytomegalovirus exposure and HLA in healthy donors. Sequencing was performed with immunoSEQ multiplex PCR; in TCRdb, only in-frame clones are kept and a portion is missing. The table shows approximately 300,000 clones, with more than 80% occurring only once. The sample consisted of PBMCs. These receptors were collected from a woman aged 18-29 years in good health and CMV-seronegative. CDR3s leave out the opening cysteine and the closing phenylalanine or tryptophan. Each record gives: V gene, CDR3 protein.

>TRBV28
ASSTPPLAGGPGELF
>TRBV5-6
ASSFTSGPQH
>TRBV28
ASTQTQGPNEKLF
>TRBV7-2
ASSLALGQYHYGYT
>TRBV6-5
ASSYSGANEQF
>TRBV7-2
ASSLRGTSNNEQF
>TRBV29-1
SGAAFLNTEAF
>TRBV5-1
ASSLGTGDRYYEQY
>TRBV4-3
ASSQTGGIDYGYT
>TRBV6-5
ASSFYDDRVHEQY
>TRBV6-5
ASSTHRASPYEQY
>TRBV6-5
ASSYSPGQSYEQY
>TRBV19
ASSFGQVNTEAF
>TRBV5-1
ASRRIPQAGTEAF
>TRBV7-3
ASGLGGPYNEQF
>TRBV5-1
ASSKLDRGQETQY
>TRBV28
ASTGWGGPPIVAQH
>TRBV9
ASSVPRRAQGASYEQY
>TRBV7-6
ASSRTSSTDTQY
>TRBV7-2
ASSSGLADPEQF
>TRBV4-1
ASSQGSGTTLYNEQF
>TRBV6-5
ASSSPGSEQF
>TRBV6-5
ASSYEGSGTGGEQY
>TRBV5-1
ASSLTGGPYNEQF
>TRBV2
ASSEIVLAGEGGETQY
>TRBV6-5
ASSDGQANTEAF
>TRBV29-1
SVRGGVTYEQY
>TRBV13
ASSPKKIWREYNEQF
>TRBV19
ASSIGGGGDYGYT
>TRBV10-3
AISESPGTGLDEQY
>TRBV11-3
ASSVEQGNEQF
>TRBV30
AWSSQSEAF
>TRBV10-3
AISLTESNQPQH